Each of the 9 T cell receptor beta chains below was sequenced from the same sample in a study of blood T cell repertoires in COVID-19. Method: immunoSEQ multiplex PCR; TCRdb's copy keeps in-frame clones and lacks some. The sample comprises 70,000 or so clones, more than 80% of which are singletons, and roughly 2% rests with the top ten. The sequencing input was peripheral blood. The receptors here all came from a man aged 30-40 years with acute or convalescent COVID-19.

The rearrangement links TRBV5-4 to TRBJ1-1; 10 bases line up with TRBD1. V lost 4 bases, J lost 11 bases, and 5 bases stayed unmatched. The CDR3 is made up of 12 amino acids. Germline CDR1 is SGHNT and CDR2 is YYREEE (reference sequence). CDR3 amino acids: CASSQGQGEAFF. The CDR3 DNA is TGTGCCAGCAGCCAAGGACAGGGGGAGGCTTTCTTT.

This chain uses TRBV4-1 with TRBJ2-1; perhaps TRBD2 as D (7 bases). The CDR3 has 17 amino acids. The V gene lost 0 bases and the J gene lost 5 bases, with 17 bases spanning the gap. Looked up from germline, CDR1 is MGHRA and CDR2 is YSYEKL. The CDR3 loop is CASSQDTGGLKDNEQFF. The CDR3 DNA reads TGCGCCAGCAGCCAAGATACCGGGGGGCTTAAAGACAATGAGCAGTTCTTC.

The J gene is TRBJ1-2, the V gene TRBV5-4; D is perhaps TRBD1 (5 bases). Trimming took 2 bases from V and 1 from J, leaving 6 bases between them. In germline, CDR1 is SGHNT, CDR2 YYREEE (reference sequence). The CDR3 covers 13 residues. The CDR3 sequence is CASSFQGNYGYTF. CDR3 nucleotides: TGTGCCAGCAGCTTCCAGGGTAACTATGGCTACACCTTC.

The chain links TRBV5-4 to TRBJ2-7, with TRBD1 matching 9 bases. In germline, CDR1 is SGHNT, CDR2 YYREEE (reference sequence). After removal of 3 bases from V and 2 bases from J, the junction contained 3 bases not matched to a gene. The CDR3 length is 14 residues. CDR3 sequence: CASSWGQGTYEQYF. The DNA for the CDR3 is TGTGCCAGCAGCTGGGGACAGGGAACCTACGAGCAGTACTTC.

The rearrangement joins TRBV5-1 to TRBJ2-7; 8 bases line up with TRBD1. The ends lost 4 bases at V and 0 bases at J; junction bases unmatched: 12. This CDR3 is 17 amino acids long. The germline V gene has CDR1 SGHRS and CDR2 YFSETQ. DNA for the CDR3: TGCGCCAGCAGCCTGCGAAGGCAGGGGGCGAGCTCCTACGAGCAGTACTTC. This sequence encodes CASSLRRQGASSYEQYF. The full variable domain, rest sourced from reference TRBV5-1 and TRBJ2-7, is KAGVTQTPRYLIKTRGQQVTLSCSPISGHRSVSWYQQTPGQGLQFLFEYFSETQRNKGNFPGRFSGRQFSNSRSEMNVSTLELGDSALYLCASSLRRQGASSYEQYFGPGTRLTVT.

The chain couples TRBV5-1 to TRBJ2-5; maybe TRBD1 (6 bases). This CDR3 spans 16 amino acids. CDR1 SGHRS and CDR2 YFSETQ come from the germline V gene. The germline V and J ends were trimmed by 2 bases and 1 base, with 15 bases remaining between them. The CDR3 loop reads CASSLASWGPQETQYF. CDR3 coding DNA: TGCGCCAGCAGCTTAGCCTCGTGGGGGCCCCAAGAGACCCAGTACTTC.

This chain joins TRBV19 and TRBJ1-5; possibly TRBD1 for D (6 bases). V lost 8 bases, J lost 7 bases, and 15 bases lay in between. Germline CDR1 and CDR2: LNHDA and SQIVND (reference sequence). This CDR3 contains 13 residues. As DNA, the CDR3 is TGTGCCAGTGGAGGACAGTCCCGCCAGCCCCAGCATTTT. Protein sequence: CASGGQSRQPQHF.

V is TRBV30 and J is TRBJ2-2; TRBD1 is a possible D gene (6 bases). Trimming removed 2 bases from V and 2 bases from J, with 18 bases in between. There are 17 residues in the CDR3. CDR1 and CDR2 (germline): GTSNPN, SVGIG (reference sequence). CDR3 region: CAWSWPGAPLNTGELFF. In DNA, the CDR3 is TGTGCCTGGAGTTGGCCAGGGGCGCCCCTCAACACCGGGGAGCTGTTTTTT.

CDR3 sequence reads: CASGKTGTLTYEQYF. CDR3 coding DNA: TGTGCCAGTGGCAAAACCGGGACATTGACCTACGAGCAGTACTTC. The chain joins TRBV19 to TRBJ2-7; tentatively, D is TRBD1 (6 bases). The germline CDR1 and CDR2 sequences are LNHDA and SQIVND (reference sequence). Between the trimmed V and J ends, which lost 8 bases and 2 bases, there was a span of 19 bases. CDR3 length: 15 amino acids.